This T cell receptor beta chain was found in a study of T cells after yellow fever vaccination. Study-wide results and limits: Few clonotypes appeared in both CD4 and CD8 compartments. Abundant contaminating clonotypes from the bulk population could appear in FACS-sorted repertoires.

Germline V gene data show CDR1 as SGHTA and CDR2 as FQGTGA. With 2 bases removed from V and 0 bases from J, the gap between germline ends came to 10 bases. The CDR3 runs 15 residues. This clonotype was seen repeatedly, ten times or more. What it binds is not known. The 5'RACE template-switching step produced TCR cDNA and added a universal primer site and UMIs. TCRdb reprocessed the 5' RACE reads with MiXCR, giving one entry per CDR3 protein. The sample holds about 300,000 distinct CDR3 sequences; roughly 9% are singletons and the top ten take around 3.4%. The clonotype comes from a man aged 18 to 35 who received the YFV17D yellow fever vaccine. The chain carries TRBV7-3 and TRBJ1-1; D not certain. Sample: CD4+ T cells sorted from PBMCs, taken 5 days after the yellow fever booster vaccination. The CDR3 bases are TGTGCCAGCAGCTTAGAGGGAGGGATGAACACTGAAGCTTTCTTT. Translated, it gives CASSLEGGMNTEAFF.